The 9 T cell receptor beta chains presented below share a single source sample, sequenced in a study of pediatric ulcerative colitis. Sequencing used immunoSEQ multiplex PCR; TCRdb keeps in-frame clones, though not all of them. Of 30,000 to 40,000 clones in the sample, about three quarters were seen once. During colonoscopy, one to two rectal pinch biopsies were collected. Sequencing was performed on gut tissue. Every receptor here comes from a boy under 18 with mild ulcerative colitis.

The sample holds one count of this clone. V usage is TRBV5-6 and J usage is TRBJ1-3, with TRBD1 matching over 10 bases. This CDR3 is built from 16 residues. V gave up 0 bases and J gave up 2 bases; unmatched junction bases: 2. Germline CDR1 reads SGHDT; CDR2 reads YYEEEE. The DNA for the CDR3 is TGTGCCAGCAGCTTGGCCGGGACAGGGGCTGGAAACACCATATATTTT. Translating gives CASSLAGTGAGNTIYF.

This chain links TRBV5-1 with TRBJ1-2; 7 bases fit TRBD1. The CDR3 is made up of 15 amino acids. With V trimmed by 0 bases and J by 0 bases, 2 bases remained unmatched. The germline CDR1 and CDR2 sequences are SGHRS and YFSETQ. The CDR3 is CASSLVGTANYGYTF. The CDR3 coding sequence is TGCGCCAGCAGCTTGGTAGGGACAGCTAACTATGGCTACACCTTC.

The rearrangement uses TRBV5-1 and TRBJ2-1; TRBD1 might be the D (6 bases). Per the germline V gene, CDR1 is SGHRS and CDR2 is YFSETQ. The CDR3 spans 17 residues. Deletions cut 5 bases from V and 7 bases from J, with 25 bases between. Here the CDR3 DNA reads TGCGCCAGCAGTCTATTATTTGTCCCCGGGACAAAAAATGAGCAGTTCTTC. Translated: CASSLLFVPGTKNEQFF. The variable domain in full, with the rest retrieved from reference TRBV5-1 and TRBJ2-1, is KAGVTQTPRYLIKTRGQQVTLSCSPISGHRSVSWYQQTPGQGLQFLFEYFSETQRNKGNFPGRFSGRQFSNSRSEMNVSTLELGDSALYLCASSLLFVPGTKNEQFFGPGTRLTVL.

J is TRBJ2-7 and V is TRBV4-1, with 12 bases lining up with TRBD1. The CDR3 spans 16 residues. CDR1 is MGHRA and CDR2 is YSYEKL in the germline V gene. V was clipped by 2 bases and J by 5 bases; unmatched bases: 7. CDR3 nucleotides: TGCGCCAGCAGCCAAAGTCTGGGACAGGGGGCCGACGAGCAGTACTTC. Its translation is CASSQSLGQGADEQYF.

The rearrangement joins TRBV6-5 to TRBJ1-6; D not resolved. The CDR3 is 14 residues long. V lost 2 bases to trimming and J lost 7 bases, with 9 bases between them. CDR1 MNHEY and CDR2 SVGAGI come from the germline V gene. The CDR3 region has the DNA TGTGCCAGCAGTTACAGGGTCGAGAATTCACCCCTCCACTTT. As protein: CASSYRVENSPLHF.

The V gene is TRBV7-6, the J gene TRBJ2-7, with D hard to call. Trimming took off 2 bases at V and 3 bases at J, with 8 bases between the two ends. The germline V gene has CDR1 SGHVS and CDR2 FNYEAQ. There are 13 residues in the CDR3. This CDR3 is CASSLHGIYEQYF. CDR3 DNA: TGTGCCAGCAGCTTACACGGAATCTACGAGCAGTACTTC.

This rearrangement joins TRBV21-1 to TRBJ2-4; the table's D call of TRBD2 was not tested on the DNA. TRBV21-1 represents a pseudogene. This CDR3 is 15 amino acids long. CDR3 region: CASSNDLDSENIQYF. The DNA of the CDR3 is TGTGCCAGCAGCAATGATCTTGACTCTGAAAACATTCAGTACTTC.

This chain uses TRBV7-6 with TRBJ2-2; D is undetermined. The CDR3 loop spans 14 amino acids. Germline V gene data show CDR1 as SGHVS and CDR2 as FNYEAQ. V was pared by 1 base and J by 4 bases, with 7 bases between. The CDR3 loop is CASSLEIPTGELFF. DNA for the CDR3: TGTGCCAGCAGCTTAGAAATCCCCACCGGGGAGCTGTTTTTT.

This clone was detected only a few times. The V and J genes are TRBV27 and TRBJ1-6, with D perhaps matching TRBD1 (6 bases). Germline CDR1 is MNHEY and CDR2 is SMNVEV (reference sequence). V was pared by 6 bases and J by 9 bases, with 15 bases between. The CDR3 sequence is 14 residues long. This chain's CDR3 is CASRRYEGGSPLHF. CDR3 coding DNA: TGTGCCAGCAGGAGATACGAGGGGGGTTCACCCCTCCACTTT.